The sequence of this T cell receptor (beta chain) was determined in a study of blood T cell repertoires in COVID-19 (TCRdb year 2020). The study in broad terms: Samples covering the acute and convalescent phases of COVID-19 were provided by collaborators in the United States, Italy and Spain. The prospective study material was composed of cDNA or gDNA derived from T cells, B-cell-depleted T cells, or PBMCs. Deeply sampled blood TCRbeta repertoires from subjects exposed to, actively infected with, or recovered from COVID-19 were included in the dataset. The repertoires were released in a freely available public database intended as a resource for research on the immune response to SARS-CoV-2. Samples were obtained from the ongoing ImmuneRACE study (first 160 participants) and from about 1,300 subjects provided by 6 global collaborators. Nearly every sample came with metadata listing a de-identified subject ID, COVID-19 status, age in years and sex. HLA class I and class II types, where available, came from metadata supplied by the sample provider rather than from assay-based typing.

In regard to this clone: No cognate antigen has been identified for it. Per-nucleotide qualities are absent, and no much larger clonotype sits a single base away.

The immunoSEQ Assay, a bias-controlled multiplex PCR, was used to amplify TCRbeta CDR3 regions from genomic DNA. The authors' pipeline ran thus. The number of nucleated cells in each sample was estimated by amplification of reference gene primers within the assay. To quantify the absolute abundance of each unique TCRbeta CDR3 rearrangement, sequence reads were collapsed and filtered. Productive Simpson clonality was computed per sample as the square root of Simpson's diversity index over productive rearrangements. TCRdb took this table from immuneACCESS and kept in-frame rearrangements with V and J called. Such tables lack part of the clones; where checked against another copy, unresolved V genes explain under half of the gap, and the rest is unexplained. The V and J calls and the clone size are those of that table, but D and trimming were determined from the DNA. A total of roughly 350,000 clones appear in this sample, about 90% of them only once. Around 6.6% of the sample comes from the top ten.

Study-wide conclusions, independent of this receptor: The quantity of clinical and demographic metadata differed by source and by participant and was supplied without curation.

One collaborating source in Seattle enrolled patients while the patients were actively infected and followed the patients over time throughout the course of disease. Whole blood was collected in K2EDTA tubes by collaborating institutions according to the institutions' own protocols. For TCRbeta analysis, collaborator samples were shipped as frozen whole blood, as isolated PBMCs, or as DNA extracted from either sample type. Including cysteine and phenylalanine, the CDR3 has 14 amino acids. The retained sequence is limited to the CDR3, 42 bases, with the frame set at the first base. CDR1 is given as LGHNA and CDR2 as YNFKEQ, both from the germline V gene. Trimming removed 5 bases from V and 3 bases from J, leaving 10 bases between the germline ends.

Sample: peripheral blood. This receptor was obtained from a woman between 65 and 79 years old with COVID-19, enrolled during active disease. The sequence is built from TRBV4-2 and TRBJ1-4; possibly the D gene is TRBD1, per 6 matching bases. The CDR3 region has the sequence CASSTTGPNEKLFF. In nucleotides, the sequence is TGTGCCAGCAGCACGACAGGCCCTAATGAAAAACTGTTTTTT.